The 24 T cell receptor beta chains in this list originate from one sample, sequenced in a study of shared clonotypes between healthy human individuals. Assay used: immunoSEQ multiplex PCR; TCRdb lists only in-frame clones, some missing. This repertoire shows 1,500,000 or so clones, approximately 98.5% found once; its top ten account for about 0.4%. The sample was naive CD4+ T cells sorted from blood. The subset denotes: CD45RA+ positively selected. These TCRs come from a young man in good health.

The chain carries TRBV10-3 and TRBJ2-7; TRBD2 agrees at 12 bases. The trim removed 10 bases at V and 3 bases at J, leaving 10 bases unmatched. This CDR3 has 15 amino acids. The germline gives CDR1 ENHRY, CDR2 SYGVKD. CDR3 amino acids: CATGPTLAGGYEQYF. Written as DNA, the CDR3 is TGTGCCACCGGACCTACACTAGCGGGGGGCTACGAGCAGTACTTC.

This clone was seen just once. V is TRBV7-2 and J is TRBJ2-2; tentative D call: TRBD1 (6 bases). Germline V gene sequence: CDR1 SGHTA, CDR2 FQGNSA. The CDR3 length is 14 residues. V was clipped by 6 bases and J by 6 bases, with 14 bases between them. The CDR3 spells CASRGGSRSGELFF. In DNA form, the CDR3 reads TGTGCCAGCAGAGGGGGTAGTAGGTCCGGGGAGCTGTTTTTT.

The chain has TRBV5-5 and TRBJ1-3; the D is unclear. The V gene's germline CDR1 is SGHKS and CDR2 YYEKEE (reference sequence). This CDR3 spans 14 amino acids. With 3 bases removed from V and 0 bases from J, the gap between germline ends came to 7 bases. CDR3 sequence reads: CASSYGLSGNTIYF. CDR3 coding DNA: TGTGCCAGCAGCTACGGACTCTCTGGAAACACCATATATTTT.

This chain uses TRBV2 with TRBJ2-7, with D tentatively TRBD1 (5 bases). Germline lookup yields CDR1 SNHLY and CDR2 FYNNEI. This CDR3 spans 14 amino acids. Trimming took 7 bases from V and 1 from J, leaving 14 bases between them. This chain's CDR3 is CASKLGAESYEQYF. Here the CDR3 DNA reads TGTGCCAGCAAATTAGGGGCCGAATCCTACGAGCAGTACTTC. Full variable domain (outside the CDR3, taken from reference TRBV2 and TRBJ2-7): EPEVTQTPSHQVTQMGQEVILRCVPISNHLYFYWYRQILGQKVEFLVSFYNNEISEKSEIFDDQFSVERPDGSNFTLKIRSTKLEDSAMYFCASKLGAESYEQYFGPGTRLTVT.

The V and J genes are TRBV7-2 and TRBJ2-3; 8 bases are a match to TRBD2. The V segment lost 5 bases and the J segment 4 bases; nucleotides outside the gene matches: 11. Germline CDR1 reads SGHTA; CDR2 reads FQGNSA. The CDR3 runs 16 residues. The CDR3 spells CASSPPGLGGPDTQYF. The CDR3 DNA is TGTGCCAGCAGCCCCCCGGGACTAGGTGGGCCAGATACGCAGTATTTT.

For this clone: This same CDR3 is encoded by further DNA sequences in the sample. V and J are TRBV6-1 and TRBJ2-7; 7 positions match TRBD1. CDR1 MNHNS and CDR2 SASEGT come from the germline V gene. The CDR3 extends over 13 amino acids. Trimming took 5 bases from V and 2 from J; bases not matched to a gene: 3. CDR3 sequence reads: CASSRDRAYEQYF. For the CDR3, the DNA is TGTGCCAGCAGTCGGGACAGAGCCTACGAGCAGTACTTC.

This chain connects TRBV7-2 to TRBJ2-5; no firm D call. V was shortened by 4 bases and J by 4 bases, with 16 bases between the two germline ends. Germline loops: CDR1 SGHTA, CDR2 FQGNSA. The CDR3 is 15 residues long. CDR3 in amino acids: CASSYGVVWVETQYF. The CDR3 DNA follows: TGTGCCAGCAGCTATGGAGTGGTTTGGGTAGAGACCCAGTACTTC.

Written as DNA, the CDR3 is TGTGCCAGCAGCCCTCCGGGACTAGCGGGAGAGATTTCATACAATGAGCAGTTCTTC. Encoded protein: CASSPPGLAGEISYNEQFF. V usage is TRBV5-6 and J usage is TRBJ2-1; 14 bases line up with TRBD2. V shed 4 bases, J shed 4 bases, and the junction held 13 bases outside the gene matches. The germline V gene has CDR1 SGHDT and CDR2 YYEEEE. The CDR3 totals 19 residues.

V usage is TRBV7-9 and J usage is TRBJ2-2; no definite D call. The CDR3 runs 14 residues. The germline V and J ends were trimmed by 2 bases and 5 bases, with 9 bases remaining between them. Germline-derived CDR1 and CDR2 are SEHNR and FQNEAQ (reference sequence). Here the CDR3 DNA reads TGTGCCAGCAGCTTAATCGCGGCGACCGGGGAGCTGTTTTTT. Translation: CASSLIAATGELFF.

The chain recombines TRBV12-5 with TRBJ1-1; D may be TRBD1 (6 bases). Germline V gives CDR1 LGHNT, CDR2 FRNRAP. The length of the CDR3 is 14 residues. V lost 8 bases, J lost 5 bases, and 18 bases lay in between. CDR3 region: CASRVHRVGTEAFF. The DNA for the CDR3 is TGTGCTAGTAGGGTTCACAGGGTAGGGACTGAAGCTTTCTTT.

V is TRBV25-1 and J is TRBJ1-3; the D is unclear. Deletions cut 7 bases from V and 7 bases from J, with 14 bases between. The CDR3 loop spans 13 amino acids. Germline V gene sequence: CDR1 MGHDK, CDR2 SYGVNS. In DNA form, the CDR3 reads TGTGCCAGCACCGCGTTGGGCGTGAACACCATATATTTT. Protein sequence: CASTALGVNTIYF.

This clone showed up just once. Within the sample, other DNA sequences also encode this same CDR3. Written as DNA, the CDR3 is TGTGCCAGCAGTTTTAGGGGGTCTGGAAACACCATATATTTT. Translating gives CASSFRGSGNTIYF. This sequence joins TRBV28 and TRBJ1-3; possible D gene TRBD1, 6 bases. This CDR3 region has 14 residues. Trimming left V 3 bases short and J 1 base short, with 7 bases between. Germline assignment: CDR1 MDHEN and CDR2 SYDVKM.

The chain employs TRBV19 and TRBJ2-1, with D perhaps matching TRBD1 (5 bases). The V gene's germline CDR1 is LNHDA and CDR2 SQIVND (reference sequence). Deletions cut 3 bases from V and 6 bases from J, with 9 bases between. The CDR3 length is 13 residues. CDR3 nucleotide sequence: TGTGCCAGTAGTATTAGACAGATCAATGAGCAGTTCTTC. This encodes CASSIRQINEQFF.

This rearrangement joins TRBV10-3 to TRBJ2-3; 10 nucleotides agree with TRBD2. Trimming cost V 11 bases and J 1 base; bases outside gene matches: 6. The CDR3 runs to 14 residues. Germline CDR1 and CDR2: ENHRY and SYGVKD. CDR3 DNA: TGTGCCTACAGCACTAGCGGGGGCACAGATACGCAGTATTTT. This translates into CAYSTSGGTDTQYF.

The chain couples TRBV7-9 to TRBJ2-1; 8 nucleotides align to TRBD2. The junction had 10 bases not matched to a gene; V was cut back by 7 bases and J by 5 bases. Germline loops: CDR1 SEHNR, CDR2 FQNEAQ (reference sequence). The CDR3 runs to 15 residues. CDR3 coding DNA: TGTGCCAGCAACCCACTAGCGGATCGGAACAATGAGCAGTTCTTC. It translates to CASNPLADRNNEQFF.

On this clone itself: A much larger clone sits a single nucleotide away, making a read error possible. The same CDR3 also results from other DNA sequences found in this sample. The CDR3 nucleotides read TGTGCCAGCAGCGTAGGGGGGGACACTGAAGCTTTCTTT. Its protein product is CASSVGGDTEAFF. The V gene is TRBV9, the J gene TRBJ1-1; a weak D match, TRBD1 (5 bases). Germline CDR1 is SGDLS and CDR2 is YYNGEE. This CDR3 region has 13 residues. V lost 0 bases to trimming and J lost 3 bases, with 6 bases between them.

The chain recombines TRBV5-6 with TRBJ2-7; D is tentatively TRBD1 or TRBD2 (5 bases each). Germline assignment: CDR1 SGHDT and CDR2 YYEEEE. This CDR3 contains 14 residues. V lost 1 base to trimming and J lost 1 base, with 9 bases between them. The CDR3 DNA reads TGTGCCAGCAGCTTGACGAGGGGATCCTACGAGCAGTACTTC. Amino acids: CASSLTRGSYEQYF.

The V gene is TRBV7-9, the J gene TRBJ1-5, with D possibly TRBD1 on 5 matching bases. CDR1 is SEHNR and CDR2 is FQNEAQ in the germline V gene (reference sequence). This CDR3 region has 16 residues. Deletions cut 1 base from V and 7 bases from J, with 17 bases between. The CDR3 sequence: CASSLGGSRGGQPQHF. In DNA form, the CDR3 reads TGTGCCAGCAGCTTAGGAGGCTCGCGGGGGGGACAGCCCCAGCATTTT. Variable domain in full (rest from reference TRBV7-9 and TRBJ1-5): DTGVSQNPRHKITKRGQNVTFRCDPISEHNRLYWYRQTLGQGPEFLTYFQNEAQLEKSRLLSDRFSAERPKGSFSTLEIQRTEQGDSAMYLCASSLGGSRGGQPQHFGDGTRLSIL.

This CDR3 reads CASSLTGGNGYTF. Here the CDR3 DNA reads TGTGCCAGCAGCTTGACAGGGGGCAACGGCTACACCTTC. V and J are TRBV5-4 and TRBJ1-2, with 9 nucleotides matching TRBD1. The CDR3 has 13 residues. CDR1 is SGHNT and CDR2 is YYREEE in the germline V gene (reference sequence). V trimming: 1 base; J trimming: 8 bases; junction bases outside the gene matches: 3.

This clone was seen just once. This chain connects TRBV5-1 to TRBJ2-3; TRBD2 aligns across 7 bases. The CDR3 extends over 16 amino acids. V shed 4 bases and J 2 bases; nucleotides not matched to a gene: 10. Germline CDR1 and CDR2: SGHRS and YFSETQ. Here the CDR3 reads CASSPGRLLPTDTQYF. The CDR3 region has the DNA TGCGCCAGCAGCCCCGGGAGGCTACTCCCCACAGATACGCAGTATTTT. The full variable domain, completed using reference TRBV5-1 and TRBJ2-3, is KAGVTQTPRYLIKTRGQQVTLSCSPISGHRSVSWYQQTPGQGLQFLFEYFSETQRNKGNFPGRFSGRQFSNSRSEMNVSTLELGDSALYLCASSPGRLLPTDTQYFGPGTRLTVL.

The V gene is TRBV9, the J gene TRBJ2-1; TRBD2 is a possible D gene (6 bases). CDR1 is SGDLS and CDR2 is YYNGEE in the germline V gene. V was cut by 3 bases and J by 6 bases, with 16 bases left in between. The CDR3 contains 15 residues. CDR3 coding DNA: TGTGCCAGCAGCGCCGATTCCCAAGCGGGCAATGAGCAGTTCTTC. This sequence encodes CASSADSQAGNEQFF.

V usage is TRBV11-2 and J usage is TRBJ1-4; D unclear. The germline V gene has CDR1 SGHAT and CDR2 FQNNGV. The length of the CDR3 is 15 residues. Trimming took 1 base from V and 0 from J, leaving 6 bases between them. The CDR3 spells CASSLVFATNEKLFF. The CDR3, as DNA: TGTGCCAGCAGCTTAGTATTCGCAACTAATGAAAAACTGTTTTTT. Variable domain in full (rest from reference TRBV11-2 and TRBJ1-4): EAGVAQSPRYKIIEKRQSVAFWCNPISGHATLYWYQQILGQGPKLLIQFQNNGVVDDSQLPKDRFSAERLKGVDSTLKIQPAKLEDSAVYLCASSLVFATNEKLFFGSGTQLSVL.

The genes are TRBV2 and TRBJ2-3; D is possibly TRBD2 (5 bases). Germline CDR1 and CDR2: SNHLY and FYNNEI. The V end was cut by 8 bases, the J end by 6 bases, with 6 bases between. CDR3 length equals 10 residues. CDR3 DNA sequence: TGTGCCAGCGGGAGCGATACGCAGTATTTT. The encoded protein is CASGSDTQYF.

The rearrangement links TRBV5-1 to TRBJ2-2; 7 nucleotides match TRBD1. Germline V gene data show CDR1 as SGHRS and CDR2 as YFSETQ. CDR3 size: 16 residues. J gave up 5 bases and V 1 base, and 8 bases lay outside the gene matches. The CDR3 reads CASSLITGAGTGELFF. The CDR3 region has the DNA TGCGCCAGCAGCTTGATTACAGGGGCCGGAACCGGGGAGCTGTTTTTT. Full variable domain (rest looked up from reference TRBV5-1 and TRBJ2-2): KAGVTQTPRYLIKTRGQQVTLSCSPISGHRSVSWYQQTPGQGLQFLFEYFSETQRNKGNFPGRFSGRQFSNSRSEMNVSTLELGDSALYLCASSLITGAGTGELFFGEGSRLTVL.